This TCR beta chain was documented in a study of blood T cell repertoires in COVID-19. The overall study: Both acute and convalescent COVID-19 samples were obtained from the United States, Italy and Spain. PBMCs, B-cell-depleted T cells, or T cells were the source of the cDNA or gDNA that made up the material.

Original methodology: Estimation of nucleated cell counts relied on the amplification of reference gene primers. TCRdb's copy holds only in-frame clones and misses some; the assay was immunoSEQ multiplex PCR. That table is the source of V, J and clone size, and D and trimming were worked out from the DNA. The table shows 80,000 to 95,000 clones, with roughly 80% occurring only once. Germline CDR1 reads SGHRS; CDR2 reads YFSETQ. V shed 4 bases and J shed 3 bases, with 10 bases lying between them. This CDR3 region has 13 residues. This sequence originates from a woman aged 80 or older with active or convalescent COVID-19. J is TRBJ1-2 and V is TRBV5-1; TRBD1 might be the D (6 bases). Sequencing was carried out using peripheral blood. In DNA form, the CDR3 reads TGCGCCAGCAGCCCGAAGGGGGACTATGGCTACACCTTC. Its translation is CASSPKGDYGYTF. Full variable domain (missing parts from reference TRBV5-1 and TRBJ1-2): KAGVTQTPRYLIKTRGQQVTLSCSPISGHRSVSWYQQTPGQGLQFLFEYFSETQRNKGNFPGRFSGRQFSNSRSEMNVSTLELGDSALYLCASSPKGDYGYTFGSGTRLTVV.